Each of the 3 T cell receptor beta chains below was sequenced from the same sample in a study of T cells in Graves' hyperthyroidism and ophthalmopathy. Researchers amplified the TCR beta CDR3 regions from RNA transcripts. HTBI primers were used for first-round RT-PCR of the TCR CDR3. TCRdb passed the multiplex PCR reads through MiXCR, listing each CDR3 protein once. The sample lists about 600,000 distinct CDR3 sequences, more than 13% occurring once. Material: blood. These receptors were collected from a woman aged 18-29 years with Graves' ophthalmopathy.

This clonotype showed up many times. The V call is TRBV20-1, the J call TRBJ1-5; D not resolved. The CDR3 sequence is 13 residues long. The V gene's germline CDR1 is DFQATT and CDR2 SNEGSKA (reference sequence). Between the trimmed V and J ends, which lost 2 bases and 2 bases, there was a span of 7 bases. CDR3 coding DNA: TGCAGTGCTAGACAGGACGGCAATCAGCCCCAGCATTTT. Translated: CSARQDGNQPQHF.

This clonotype was found a few times. The DNA of the CDR3 is TGTGCCAGCAGCTTTGACCAGCCGGCGGGCTTTTACAATGAGCAGTTCTTC. This translates into CASSFDQPAGFYNEQFF. This chain links TRBV7-3 with TRBJ2-1; D is possibly TRBD2 (5 bases). Germline V lookup: CDR1 SGHTA, CDR2 FQGTGA. The CDR3 spans 17 residues. The V end lost 3 bases, the J end lost 4 bases, and 19 bases lay between the germline ends.

This clonotype was detected a few times. The rearrangement joins TRBV9 to TRBJ2-2, with D possibly TRBD2 on 6 matching bases. This CDR3 comprises 15 residues. Germline V gene data show CDR1 as SGDLS and CDR2 as YYNGEE. V was trimmed by 3 bases and J by 2 bases, leaving 11 bases between them. The CDR3 here is CASSASSGNTGELFF. The CDR3 DNA is TGTGCCAGCAGCGCCAGTAGCGGTAACACCGGGGAGCTGTTTTTT.